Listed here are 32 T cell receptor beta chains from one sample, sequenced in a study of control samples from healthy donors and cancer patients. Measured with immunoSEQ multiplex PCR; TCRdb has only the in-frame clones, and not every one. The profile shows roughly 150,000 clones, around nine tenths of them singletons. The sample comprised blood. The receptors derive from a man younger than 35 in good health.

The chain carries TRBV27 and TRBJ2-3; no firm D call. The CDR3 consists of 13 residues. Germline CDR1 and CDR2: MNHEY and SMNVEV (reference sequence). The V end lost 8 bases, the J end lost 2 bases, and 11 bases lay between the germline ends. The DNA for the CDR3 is TGTGCCAGCCTCAGCCTCCCCACAGATACGCAGTATTTT. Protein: CASLSLPTDTQYF.

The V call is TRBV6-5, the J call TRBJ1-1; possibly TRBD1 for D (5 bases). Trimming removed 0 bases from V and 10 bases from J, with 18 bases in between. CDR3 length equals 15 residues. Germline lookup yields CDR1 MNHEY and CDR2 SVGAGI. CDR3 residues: CASSYSRDGASGAFF. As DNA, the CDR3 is TGTGCCAGCAGTTACTCCCGGGACGGAGCTTCGGGAGCTTTCTTT.

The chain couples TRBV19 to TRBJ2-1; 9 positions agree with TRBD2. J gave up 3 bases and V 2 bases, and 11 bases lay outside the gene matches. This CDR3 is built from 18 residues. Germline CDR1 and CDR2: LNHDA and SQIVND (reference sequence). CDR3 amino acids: CASSIPRGAGGIYNEQFF. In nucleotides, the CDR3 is TGTGCCAGTAGTATACCACGGGGAGCGGGGGGTATCTACAATGAGCAGTTCTTC.

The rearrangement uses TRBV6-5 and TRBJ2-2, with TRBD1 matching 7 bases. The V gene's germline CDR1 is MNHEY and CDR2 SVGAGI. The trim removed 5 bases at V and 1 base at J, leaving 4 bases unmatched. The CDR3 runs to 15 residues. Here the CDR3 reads CASSPGTVNTGELFF. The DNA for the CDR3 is TGTGCCAGCAGTCCGGGGACAGTGAACACCGGGGAGCTGTTTTTT.

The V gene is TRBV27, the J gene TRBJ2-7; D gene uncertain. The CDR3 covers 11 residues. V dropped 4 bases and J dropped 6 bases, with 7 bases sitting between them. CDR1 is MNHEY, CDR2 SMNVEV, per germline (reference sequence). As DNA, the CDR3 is TGTGCCAGCAGTTCCATGGGCGAGCAGTACTTC. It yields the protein CASSSMGEQYF.

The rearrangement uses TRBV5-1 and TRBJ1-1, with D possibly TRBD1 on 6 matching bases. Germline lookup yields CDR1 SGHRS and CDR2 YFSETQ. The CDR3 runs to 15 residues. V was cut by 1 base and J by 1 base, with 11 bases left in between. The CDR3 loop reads CASSLSGGQNTEAFF. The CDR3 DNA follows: TGCGCCAGCAGCTTGTCTGGGGGGCAGAACACTGAAGCTTTCTTT.

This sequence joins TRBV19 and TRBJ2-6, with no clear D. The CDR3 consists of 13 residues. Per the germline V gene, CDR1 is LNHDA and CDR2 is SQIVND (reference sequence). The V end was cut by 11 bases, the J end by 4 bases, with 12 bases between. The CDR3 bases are TGTGCCGCCGGACCTCCGGGGGCCAACGTCCTGACTTTC. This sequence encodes CAAGPPGANVLTF.

The CDR3 sequence is CASSLDQRNEQFF. The CDR3 DNA is TGTGCCAGCAGCTTGGACCAACGGAATGAGCAGTTCTTC. The chain is built from TRBV5-4 and TRBJ2-1, with D unresolved. V dropped 0 bases and J dropped 7 bases, with 8 bases sitting between them. The length of the CDR3 is 13 residues. CDR1 is SGHNT and CDR2 is YYREEE in the germline V gene (reference sequence). The variable domain in full, completed from reference TRBV5-4 and TRBJ2-1, reads ETGVTQSPTHLIKTRGQQVTLRCSSQSGHNTVSWYQQALGQGPQFIFQYYREEENGRGNFPPRFSGLQFPNYSSELNVNALELDDSALYLCASSLDQRNEQFFGPGTRLTVL.

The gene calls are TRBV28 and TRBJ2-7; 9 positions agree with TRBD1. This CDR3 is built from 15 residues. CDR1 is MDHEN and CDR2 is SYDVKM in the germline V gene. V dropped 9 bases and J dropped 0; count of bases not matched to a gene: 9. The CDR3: CASQTLGQGSYEQYF. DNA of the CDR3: TGTGCCAGTCAAACCCTGGGACAGGGCTCCTACGAGCAGTACTTC.

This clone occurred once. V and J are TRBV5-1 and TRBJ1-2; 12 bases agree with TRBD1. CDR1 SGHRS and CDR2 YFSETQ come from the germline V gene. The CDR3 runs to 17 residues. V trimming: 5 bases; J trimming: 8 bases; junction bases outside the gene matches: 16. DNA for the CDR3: TGCGCCAGCAGGCCCGGGACAGGGGGCCAACGAGTGAGAGGCTACACCTTC. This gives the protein CASRPGTGGQRVRGYTF. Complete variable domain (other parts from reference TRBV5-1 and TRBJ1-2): KAGVTQTPRYLIKTRGQQVTLSCSPISGHRSVSWYQQTPGQGLQFLFEYFSETQRNKGNFPGRFSGRQFSNSRSEMNVSTLELGDSALYLCASRPGTGGQRVRGYTFGSGTRLTVV.

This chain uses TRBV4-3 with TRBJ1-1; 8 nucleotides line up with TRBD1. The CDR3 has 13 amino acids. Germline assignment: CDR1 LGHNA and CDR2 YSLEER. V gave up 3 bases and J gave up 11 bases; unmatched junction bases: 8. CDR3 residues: CASSHAGQGGAFF. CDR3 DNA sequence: TGCGCCAGCAGCCACGCCGGACAGGGTGGGGCTTTCTTT.

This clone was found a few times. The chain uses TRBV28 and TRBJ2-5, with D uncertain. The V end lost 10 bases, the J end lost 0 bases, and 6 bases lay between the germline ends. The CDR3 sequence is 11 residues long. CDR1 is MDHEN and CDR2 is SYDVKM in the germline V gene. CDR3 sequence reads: CATVHQETQYF. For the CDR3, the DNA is TGTGCCACGGTCCACCAAGAGACCCAGTACTTC.

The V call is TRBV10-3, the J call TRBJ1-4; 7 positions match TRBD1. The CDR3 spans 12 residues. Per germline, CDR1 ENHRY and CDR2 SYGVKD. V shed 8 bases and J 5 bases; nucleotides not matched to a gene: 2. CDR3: CAIGTVNEKLFF. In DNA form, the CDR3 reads TGTGCCATCGGGACAGTAAATGAAAAACTGTTTTTT.

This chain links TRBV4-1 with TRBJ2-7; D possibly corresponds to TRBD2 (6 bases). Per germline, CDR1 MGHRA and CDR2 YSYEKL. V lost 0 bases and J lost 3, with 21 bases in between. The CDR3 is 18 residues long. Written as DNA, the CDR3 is TGCGCCAGCAGCCAAGATTTTAGGTCCTCCTCGGACTACTACGAGCAGTACTTC. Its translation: CASSQDFRSSSDYYEQYF.

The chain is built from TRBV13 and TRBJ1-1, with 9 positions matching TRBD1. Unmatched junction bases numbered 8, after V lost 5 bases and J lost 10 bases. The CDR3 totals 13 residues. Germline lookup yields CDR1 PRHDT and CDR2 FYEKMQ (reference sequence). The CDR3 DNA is TGTGCCAGCAGCCCAACAGGGGGCCGAGCAGCTTTCTTT. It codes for CASSPTGGRAAFF.

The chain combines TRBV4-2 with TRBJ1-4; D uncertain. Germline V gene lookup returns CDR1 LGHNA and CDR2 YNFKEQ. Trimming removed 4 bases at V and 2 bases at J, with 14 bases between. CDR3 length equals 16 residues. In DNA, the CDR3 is TGTGCCAGCAGCCCCCCGGTGTCGGATACTAATGAAAAACTGTTTTTT. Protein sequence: CASSPPVSDTNEKLFF.

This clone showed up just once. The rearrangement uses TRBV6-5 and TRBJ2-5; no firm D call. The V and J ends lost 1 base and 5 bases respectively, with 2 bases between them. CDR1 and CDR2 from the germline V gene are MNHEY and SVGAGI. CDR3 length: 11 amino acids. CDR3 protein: CASSYLETQYF. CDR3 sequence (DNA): TGTGCCAGCAGTTACTTGGAGACCCAGTACTTC.

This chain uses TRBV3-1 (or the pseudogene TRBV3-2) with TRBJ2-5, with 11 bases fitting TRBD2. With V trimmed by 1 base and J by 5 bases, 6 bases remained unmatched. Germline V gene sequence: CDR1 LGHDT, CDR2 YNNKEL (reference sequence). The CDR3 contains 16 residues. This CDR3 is CASSQAVAGGPETQYF. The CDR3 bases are TGTGCCAGCAGCCAAGCGGTAGCGGGGGGGCCTGAGACCCAGTACTTC.

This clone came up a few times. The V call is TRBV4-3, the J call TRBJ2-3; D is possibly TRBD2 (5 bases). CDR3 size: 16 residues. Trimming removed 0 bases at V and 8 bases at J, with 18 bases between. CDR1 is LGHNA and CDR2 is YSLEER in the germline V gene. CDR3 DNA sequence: TGCGCCAGCAGCCAAGATGGCCCAACGCTCGGAGGTACGCAGTATTTT. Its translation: CASSQDGPTLGGTQYF.

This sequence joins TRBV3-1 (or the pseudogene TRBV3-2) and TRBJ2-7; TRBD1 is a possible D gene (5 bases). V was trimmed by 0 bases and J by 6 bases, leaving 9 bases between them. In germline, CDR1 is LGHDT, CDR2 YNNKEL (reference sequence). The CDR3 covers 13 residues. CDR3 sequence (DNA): TGTGCCAGCAGCCAAGATAAGGGGCTCGAGCAGTACTTC. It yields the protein CASSQDKGLEQYF.

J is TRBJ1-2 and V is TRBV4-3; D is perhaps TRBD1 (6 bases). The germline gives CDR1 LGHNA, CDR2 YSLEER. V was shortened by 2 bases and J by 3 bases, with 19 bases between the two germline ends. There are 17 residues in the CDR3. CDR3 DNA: TGCGCCAGCAGCCAATTTAGGCTCGGGGGGCGCGACTATGGCTACACCTTC. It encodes CASSQFRLGGRDYGYTF.

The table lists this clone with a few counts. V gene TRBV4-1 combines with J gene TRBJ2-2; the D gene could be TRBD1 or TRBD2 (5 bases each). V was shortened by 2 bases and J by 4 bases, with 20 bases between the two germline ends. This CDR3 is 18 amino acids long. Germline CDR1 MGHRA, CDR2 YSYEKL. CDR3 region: CASSQLPGRSTGTGELFF. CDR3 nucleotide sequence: TGCGCCAGCAGCCAATTGCCGGGGCGGTCGACGGGCACCGGGGAGCTGTTTTTT.

The CDR3: CASAIGGQGSNEQFF. The CDR3 nucleotides are TGTGCCAGCGCAATAGGGGGACAGGGCTCGAATGAGCAGTTCTTC. This chain links TRBV7-3 with TRBJ2-1, with 9 bases matching TRBD1. Germline values: CDR1 SGHTA, CDR2 FQGTGA. The CDR3 has 15 residues. V was clipped by 8 bases and J by 7 bases; unmatched bases: 12.

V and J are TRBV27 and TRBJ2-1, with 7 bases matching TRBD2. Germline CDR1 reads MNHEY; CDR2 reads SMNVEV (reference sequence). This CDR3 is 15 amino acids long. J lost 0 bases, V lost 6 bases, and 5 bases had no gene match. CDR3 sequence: CASSHRLASYNEQFF. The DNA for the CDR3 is TGTGCCAGCAGCCATCGACTAGCCTCCTACAATGAGCAGTTCTTC.

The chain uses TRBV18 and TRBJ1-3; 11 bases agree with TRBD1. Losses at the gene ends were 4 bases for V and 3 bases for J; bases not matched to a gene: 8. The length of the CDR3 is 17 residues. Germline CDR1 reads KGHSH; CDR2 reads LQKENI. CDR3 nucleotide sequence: TGTGCCAGCTCACACCGGGGACAGGGGGATTTTGGAAACACCATATATTTT. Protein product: CASSHRGQGDFGNTIYF.

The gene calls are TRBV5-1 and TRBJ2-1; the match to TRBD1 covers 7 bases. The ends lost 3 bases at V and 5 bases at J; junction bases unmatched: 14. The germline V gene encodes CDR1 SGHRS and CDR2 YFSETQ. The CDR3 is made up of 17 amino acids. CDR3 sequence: CASSYVVTGTANNEQFF. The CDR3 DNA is TGCGCCAGCAGCTATGTAGTAACCGGGACAGCCAACAATGAGCAGTTCTTC.

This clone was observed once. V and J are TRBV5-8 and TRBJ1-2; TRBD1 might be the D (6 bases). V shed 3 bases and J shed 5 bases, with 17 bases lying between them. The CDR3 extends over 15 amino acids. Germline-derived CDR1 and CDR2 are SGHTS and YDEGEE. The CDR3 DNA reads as TGTGCCAGCAGCTCGCGGACAGTGGGGTGGTATGGCTACACCTTC. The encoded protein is CASSSRTVGWYGYTF.

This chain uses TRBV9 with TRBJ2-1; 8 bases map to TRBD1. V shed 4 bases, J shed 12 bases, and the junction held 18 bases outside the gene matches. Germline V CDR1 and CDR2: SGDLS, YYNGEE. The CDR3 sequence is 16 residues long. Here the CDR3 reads CASSLTGVSFAYGQFF. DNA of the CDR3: TGTGCCAGCAGCTTGACAGGGGTATCTTTTGCATATGGGCAGTTCTTC.

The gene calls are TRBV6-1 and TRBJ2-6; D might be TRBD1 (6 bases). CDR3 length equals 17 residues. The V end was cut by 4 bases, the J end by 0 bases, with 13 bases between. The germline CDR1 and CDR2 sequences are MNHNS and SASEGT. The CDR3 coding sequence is TGTGCCAGCAGTGTCCCTCTCAGGGGCTCTGGGGCCAACGTCCTGACTTTC. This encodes CASSVPLRGSGANVLTF.

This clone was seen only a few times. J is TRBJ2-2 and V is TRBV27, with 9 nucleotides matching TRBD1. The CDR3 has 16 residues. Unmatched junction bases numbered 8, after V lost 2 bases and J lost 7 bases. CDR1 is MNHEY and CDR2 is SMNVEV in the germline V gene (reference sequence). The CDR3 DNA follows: TGTGCCAGCAGTTTAGAGGACAGGGGTTCTAGCGGGGAGCTGTTTTTT. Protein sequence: CASSLEDRGSSGELFF.

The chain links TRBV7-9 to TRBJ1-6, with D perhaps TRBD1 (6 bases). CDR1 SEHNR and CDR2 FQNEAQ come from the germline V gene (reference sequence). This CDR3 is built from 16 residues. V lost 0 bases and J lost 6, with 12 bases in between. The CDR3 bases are TGTGCCAGCAGCTTAGCATTAGGACAGACTAATTCACCCCTCCACTTT. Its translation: CASSLALGQTNSPLHF. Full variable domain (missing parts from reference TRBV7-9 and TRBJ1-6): DTGVSQNPRHKITKRGQNVTFRCDPISEHNRLYWYRQTLGQGPEFLTYFQNEAQLEKSRLLSDRFSAERPKGSFSTLEIQRTEQGDSAMYLCASSLALGQTNSPLHFGNGTRLTVT.

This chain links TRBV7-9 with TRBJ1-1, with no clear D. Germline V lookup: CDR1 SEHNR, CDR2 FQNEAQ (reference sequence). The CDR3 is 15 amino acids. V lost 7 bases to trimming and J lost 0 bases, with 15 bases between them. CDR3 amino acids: CASTLGLGMNTEAFF. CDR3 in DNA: TGTGCCAGCACCCTTGGTCTGGGGATGAACACTGAAGCTTTCTTT.